One sample yielded the 18 T cell receptor beta chains listed below, sequenced in a study of cytomegalovirus exposure and HLA in healthy donors. Vbeta (60) and Jbeta (13) primers were used in the PCR. Method: immunoSEQ multiplex PCR; TCRdb's copy keeps in-frame clones and lacks some. The sample has approximately 160,000 clones, around 79% seen once. Sequenced material: PBMCs. These receptors all come from a woman aged 40 to 55 in good health and CMV-seropositive.

This clone was observed a handful of times. This chain links TRBV5-6 with TRBJ2-7; 10 nucleotides line up with TRBD2. J was trimmed by 3 bases and V by 0 bases; bases with no gene match: 6. The CDR3 loop spans 16 amino acids. Germline V CDR1 and CDR2: SGHDT, YYEEEE. The CDR3 DNA is TGTGCCAGCAGCTTGGCGTTAACTAGCGGGATCTACGAGCAGTACTTC. This sequence encodes CASSLALTSGIYEQYF. Combining the CDR3 with reference TRBV5-6 and TRBJ2-7 gives the whole variable domain DAGVTQSPTHLIKTRGQQVTLRCSPKSGHDTVSWYQQALGQGPQFIFQYYEEEERQRGNFPDRFSGHQFPNYSSELNVNALLLGDSALYLCASSLALTSGIYEQYFGPGTRLTVT.

The chain combines TRBV5-6 with TRBJ2-5, with 7 bases that match TRBD1. The J call may be wrong; the DNA end is better matched by TRBJ2-7. Looked up from germline, CDR1 is SGHDT and CDR2 is YYEEEE. The length of the CDR3 is 13 residues. The CDR3 is CASSLVRGNEQYF. For the CDR3, the DNA is TGTGCCAGCAGCTTGGTCAGGGGGAACGAGCAGTACTTC.

The V call is TRBV19, the J call TRBJ1-1; D is unresolved. The CDR3 is made up of 14 amino acids. V was trimmed by 4 bases and J by 5 bases, leaving 14 bases between them. CDR1 and CDR2 from the germline V gene are LNHDA and SQIVND (reference sequence). The CDR3 DNA sequence: TGTGCCAGTAGTACCGGGATAATGAGGACTGAAGCTTTCTTT. Protein sequence: CASSTGIMRTEAFF.

The V call is TRBV11-2, the J call TRBJ2-3, with D perhaps TRBD1 (6 bases). Deletions cut 5 bases from V and 4 bases from J, with 13 bases between. This CDR3 has 14 residues. Germline V gives CDR1 SGHAT, CDR2 FQNNGV. CDR3 region: CASSQPTGSDTQYF. The CDR3 DNA sequence: TGTGCCAGCAGCCAACCTACAGGGTCAGATACGCAGTATTTT.

As concerns this clone: This sample includes further DNA sequences coding for the same CDR3. This rearrangement joins TRBV29-1 to TRBJ1-2; 10 nucleotides align to TRBD1. The CDR3 extends over 16 amino acids. In germline, CDR1 is SQVTM, CDR2 ANQGSEA. The ends lost 1 base at V and 3 bases at J; junction bases unmatched: 8. Written as DNA, the CDR3 is TGCAGCGTTGAAGGTGGCGGACAGGGGGTTTACTATGGCTACACCTTC. This translates into CSVEGGGQGVYYGYTF.

V is TRBV14 and J is TRBJ2-3; TRBD2 agrees at 7 bases. CDR1 and CDR2 (germline): SGHDN, FVKESK. The CDR3 is made up of 14 amino acids. Losses at the gene ends were 1 base for V and 3 bases for J; bases not matched to a gene: 1. CDR3 sequence: CASSQVGGTDTQYF. The CDR3 DNA is TGTGCCAGCAGCCAAGTCGGGGGGACAGATACGCAGTATTTT. Full variable domain (remainder filled in from reference TRBV14 and TRBJ2-3): EAGVTQFPSHSVIEKGQTVTLRCDPISGHDNLYWYRRVMGKEIKFLLHFVKESKQDESGMPNNRFLAERTGGTYSTLKVQPAELEDSGVYFCASSQVGGTDTQYFGPGTRLTVL.

This sequence joins TRBV29-1 and TRBJ1-2; a weak D match, TRBD1 (5 bases). The CDR3 is made up of 15 amino acids. Germline V gives CDR1 SQVTM, CDR2 ANQGSEA. V shed 0 bases and J shed 1 base, with 12 bases lying between them. The DNA of the CDR3 is TGCAGCGTTGAAGACCCCACAGGAGATAACTATGGCTACACCTTC. Amino acids: CSVEDPTGDNYGYTF.

The chain links TRBV4-3 to TRBJ2-5; a weak D match, TRBD1 (7 bases). The CDR3 loop spans 15 amino acids. Trimming took off 4 bases at V and 5 bases at J, with 17 bases between the two ends. Per the germline V gene, CDR1 is LGHNA and CDR2 is YSLEER. CDR3 DNA sequence: TGCGCCAGCAGCCGGACTACCGACAGGGTCGAGACCCAGTACTTC. Its translation is CASSRTTDRVETQYF.

The CDR3 coding sequence is TGTGCCAGCAGCTCCGACAGGGGGCGGGCTGAAGCTTTCTTT. Its protein product is CASSSDRGRAEAFF. The chain carries TRBV7-2 and TRBJ1-1; 10 bases align to TRBD1. With 4 bases clipped from V and 6 bases from J, the junction kept 5 bases outside the gene matches. The germline V gene has CDR1 SGHTA and CDR2 FQGNSA. This CDR3 spans 14 amino acids. Full variable domain (remainder filled in from reference TRBV7-2 and TRBJ1-1): GAGVSQSPSNKVTEKGKDVELRCDPISGHTALYWYRQSLGQGLEFLIYFQGNSAPDKSGLPSDRFSAERTGGSVSTLTIQRTQQEDSAVYLCASSSDRGRAEAFFGQGTRLTVV.

This clone has a handful of counts. The CDR3 sequence: CASSMGAYNEQFF. In DNA form, the CDR3 reads TGTGCCAGTAGTATGGGGGCTTACAATGAGCAGTTCTTC. The V and J genes are TRBV19 and TRBJ2-1; a weak D match, TRBD1 (6 bases). Germline assignment: CDR1 LNHDA and CDR2 SQIVND (reference sequence). The CDR3 extends over 13 amino acids. The ends were cut back, 3 bases at V and 4 bases at J, with 7 bases in the middle.

The chain uses TRBV6-1 and TRBJ2-7; the match to TRBD1 covers 8 bases. CDR3 length: 14 residues. CDR1 and CDR2 from the germline V gene are MNHNS and SASEGT. After removal of 4 bases from V and 4 bases from J, the junction contained 6 bases not matched to a gene. DNA for the CDR3: TGTGCCAGCAGTGCACAGGGGGTGATATACGAGCAGTACTTC. It encodes CASSAQGVIYEQYF.

This clone has just a few counts. This chain connects TRBV6-6 to TRBJ2-3; D unclear. CDR1 MNHNY and CDR2 SVGAGI come from the germline V gene (reference sequence). The CDR3 totals 11 residues. V was clipped by 10 bases and J by 4 bases, with 9 bases between them. CDR3 amino acids: CATTASDTQYF. The CDR3 DNA sequence: TGTGCCACCACAGCCTCAGATACGCAGTATTTT.

The rearrangement joins TRBV7-2 to TRBJ2-7, with D tentatively TRBD1 (6 bases). Between the trimmed V and J ends, which lost 1 base and 6 bases, there was a span of 16 bases. This CDR3 is built from 15 residues. The germline CDR1 and CDR2 sequences are SGHTA and FQGNSA. The DNA of the CDR3 is TGTGCCAGCAGCTTAGAAGGGGGTAACGTCCGCGAGCAGTACTTC. Translated: CASSLEGGNVREQYF.

This chain connects TRBV4-1 to TRBJ1-2, with TRBD1 identical over 7 bases. This CDR3 region has 15 residues. The germline gives CDR1 MGHRA, CDR2 YSYEKL. J gave up 4 bases and V 1 base, and 6 bases lay outside the gene matches. The CDR3 reads CASSQGGGAGYGYTF. As DNA, the CDR3 is TGCGCCAGCAGCCAAGGAGGGGGCGCGGGCTATGGCTACACCTTC.

V gene TRBV6-6 combines with J gene TRBJ1-1, with 8 bases fitting TRBD1. The CDR3 totals 11 residues. The germline CDR1 and CDR2 sequences are MNHNY and SVGAGI (reference sequence). With V trimmed by 6 bases and J by 8 bases, 2 bases remained unmatched. CDR3 in amino acids: CASRGQAEAFF. DNA for the CDR3: TGTGCCAGCAGGGGACAGGCAGAAGCTTTCTTT.

This clone came up once. This chain connects TRBV20-1 to TRBJ2-7; 9 nucleotides agree with TRBD1. Germline V CDR1 and CDR2: DFQATT, SNEGSKA (reference sequence). There are 11 residues in the CDR3. The J segment lost 5 bases and the V segment lost 6 bases, leaving 2 bases of the junction unmatched. The chain's CDR3 is CSAGQGNEQYF. The CDR3 region has the DNA TGCAGTGCGGGACAGGGTAACGAGCAGTACTTC.

The chain employs TRBV4-3 and TRBJ1-2; no reliable D call. The CDR3 sequence is 13 residues long. V was cut by 0 bases and J by 8 bases, with 10 bases left in between. Germline loops: CDR1 LGHNA, CDR2 YSLEER. The CDR3 spells CASSQDPGNGYTF. Here the CDR3 DNA reads TGCGCCAGCAGCCAAGATCCCGGGAACGGCTACACCTTC.

This clone was recorded a few times. V is TRBV28 and J is TRBJ2-2; TRBD1 might be the D (5 bases). The CDR3 loop spans 15 amino acids. Germline V gene data show CDR1 as MDHEN and CDR2 as SYDVKM. Trimming shortened V by 6 bases and J by 1 base, and 12 bases separated the two germline ends. In nucleotides, the CDR3 is TGTGCCAGCAGGACAGAACTTCTGAACACCGGGGAGCTGTTTTTT. It translates to CASRTELLNTGELFF.